This is a list of T cell receptor beta chains from one sample in a study of T cells after posttransplantation cyclophosphamide. Assay used: immunoSEQ multiplex PCR; TCRdb lists only in-frame clones, some missing. The specimen has about 25,000 clones, none found just once. The specimen was PBMCs, collected after allogeneic stem cell transplant with posttransplant cyclophosphamide. Receptors were obtained from a young adult male patient who received an allogeneic stem cell transplant from a related donor, was CMV-positive, and had no GVHD. Some T cells may arise from the graft donor. CDR3s include the opening cysteine and the closing phenylalanine or tryptophan. A D gene is named only where the DNA matches it firmly. The size of a clone is reported for some rows only, either as once, few or many, or as a class for expanded clones.

cdr3_nt cdr3_aa clone_size j_call v_call d_call
TGTGCCAGCAGCAAGCGGGAGAGTAACGAGCAGTACTTC CASSKRESNEQYF few TRBJ2-7 TRBV27 TRBD2
TGTGCCACCCGTGGGCGGGAGCTGGGCACAGATACGCAGTATTTT CATRGRELGTDTQYF many TRBJ2-3 TRBV15 TRBD2
TGTGCCAGCAGGGTGGACAGGGGAAGAAACACTGAAGCTTTCTTT CASRVDRGRNTEAFF many TRBJ1-1 TRBV6-5 TRBD1
TGCGCCAGCAGCTTAGGAGGGAACTACGAGCAGTACTTC CASSLGGNYEQYF few TRBJ2-7 TRBV5-1 -
TGTGCCAGCAGCGTAGTCGGGCGATCTAGCGGGAGTGCGAACACCGGGGAGCTGTTTTTT CASSVVGRSSGSANTGELFF many TRBJ2-2 TRBV9 TRBD2
TGTGCCATCAGTGGGACTAGCGGGTCCTACGAGCAGTACTTC CAISGTSGSYEQYF few TRBJ2-7 TRBV10-3 TRBD2
TGTGCCAGCAGTGACTCGAGGGCATGCAATGAAAAACTGTTTTTT CASSDSRACNEKLFF many TRBJ1-4 TRBV6-4 -
TGTGCCAACAGACGGGAGGGTGTATCCGATGAGCAGTTCTTC CANRREGVSDEQFF many TRBJ2-1 TRBV2 TRBD2
TGCGCCAGCAGCTGGGGGGCTAGCGGGGCCTACGAGCAGTACTTC CASSWGASGAYEQYF many TRBJ2-7 TRBV5-1 TRBD2
TGCGCCATCCGACAGACTAACTATGGCTACACCTTC CAIRQTNYGYTF many TRBJ1-2 TRBV10-2 -
TGTGCCAGCAGGTTCGGGTTGGGACTAGCGGGAGGGGGCTCCTACGAGCAGTACTTC CASRFGLGLAGGGSYEQYF many TRBJ2-7 TRBV28 TRBD2
TGTGCCAGCAGTGAACTAGCGGGTAACACAGATACGCAGTATTTT CASSELAGNTDTQYF many TRBJ2-3 TRBV2 TRBD2
TGCGCCAGCAGCCAGGTTGATATGGGGCTCCTGGGTGGAAACACCATATATTTT CASSQVDMGLLGGNTIYF many TRBJ1-3 TRBV4-1 -
TGTGCCAGCATGATACAGGGTGCCAATCAGCCCCAGCATTTT CASMIQGANQPQHF many TRBJ1-5 TRBV6-1 -
TGTGCCAGCAGCGTACAGGGGCTGGGCTCCTACGAGCAGTACTTC CASSVQGLGSYEQYF many TRBJ2-7 TRBV9 -
TGTGCCAGCAGCTATAACTTACCTCGACGGGGAGACTACGAGCAGTACTTC CASSYNLPRRGDYEQYF - TRBJ2-7 TRBV7-9 -
TGCGCCAGCAGCTTGGGGGGACAGAACTATGGCTACACCTTC CASSLGGQNYGYTF many TRBJ1-2 TRBV5-1 TRBD1